This T cell receptor (beta chain) was observed in a study of T cells in Graves' hyperthyroidism and ophthalmopathy (dated by TCRdb to about 2019). The study in broad terms: Peripheral blood was sampled at the time of initial diagnosis, prior to any treatment. To identify TCR V-J signatures that set the groups apart, the researchers used a discovery cohort of about a hundred patients, made up of fewer than 50 with Graves' ophthalmopathy and about 55 with stable Graves' hyperthyroidism. An independent validation cohort of fewer than 20 hyperthyroidism patients and about 15 patients who later progressed to ophthalmopathy tested prospective prediction of ophthalmopathy. The 100 discovery patients were randomly split 7:3 into training and test sets. Thyroid tissue and blood T-cell repertoires from six or seven Graves' hyperthyroidism patients were also compared in the study. Once sampling was done, hyperthyroidism patients were given methimazole at a starting dose of 30 mg daily, whereas ophthalmopathy patients were given high-dose intravenous methylprednisolone. According to the paper, TCR Vbeta CDR3 sequencing was carried out on 135 peripheral blood samples, which came from fewer than 50 ophthalmopathy, about 75 hyperthyroidism and roughly 17 progressor patients. General findings and caveats noted by the study authors: In validation, the model predicted progression to ophthalmopathy with roughly 66% sensitivity and approximately 74% specificity, a median of 6.5 months before onset. Most expanded thyroid clonotypes (frequency above 0.001) were also detected in blood, suggesting blood repertoires may reflect thyroid immune responses. No statistical method was used to fix the sample size in advance, and group allocation was not hidden from the investigators. A model built on a 13 V-J signature distinguished ophthalmopathy from stable hyperthyroidism, reaching roughly 88% sensitivity and 81.08% specificity in cross-validation and 80%/75% in testing.

Hyperthyroidism patients were newly diagnosed, had a disease duration of under 2 months, and were aged 18 to 65 years. Any patient with an uncontrolled infection, another autoimmune disease, pregnancy or lactation was excluded. Diagnoses relied on clinical symptoms, serum thyroxine and TRAb, thyroid ultrasound and orbital computed tomography. Blood from progressor patients was collected at the time of first diagnosis with hyperthyroidism, before any ophthalmopathy symptoms had appeared. PBMCs were separated from 10 ml of fresh peripheral blood using Ficoll-Paque density gradient centrifugation. Progressor patients were first diagnosed with Graves' hyperthyroidism and then developed ophthalmopathy during follow-up. Total RNA was extracted with Trizol reagent, and quality was checked on an Agilent 2100 Bioanalyzer. On this clonotype itself: It has no known antigen specificity. No base-level quality is on record; no much larger clone is a single base apart.

For CDR1 and CDR2, the germline V gene lists SGHTA and FQGNSA. Relative to germline, V is 2 bases shorter and J is 0 bases shorter, with 8 bases between their ends. CDR3 length: 15 amino acids, cysteine to phenylalanine. Kept here is only the CDR3 DNA, which spans 45 bases and is read in frame from base 1. Amplification of TCR beta CDR3 regions was carried out from RNA transcripts. For the first round of RT-PCR on the TCR CDR3, the HTBI primer set was used together with the Qiagen OneStep RT-PCR kit. A second multiplex PCR round built the libraries, followed by size selection and purification. Libraries were sequenced paired-end with 100 bp reads on an Illumina HiSeq2000. Turning to the authors' computational methods: SOAPnuke was used to process the raw data, removing reads that contained adapters or uncalled bases, had a mean Phred below 15, or lacked an exact match to the constant primer or identifier. High-quality paired reads were merged using COPE v1.2.5, and each unique nucleotide sequence was defined as a clonotype. MiTCR v1.1 was used to align clonotypes to the IMGT TRBV, TRBD and TRBJ reference segments. Analysis was restricted to V-J combinations with a frequency above 0.0001, which covered 99.2% of repertoires. A TCS score was defined as the ratio between F50 (clonal expansion) and ExV (chaos), using BLOSUM62-based TCRdist between CDR3 peptides within each V-J. Welch's t-statistics and random forest reduced approximately 520 V-J features to 13, which were used in a naive Bayes classifier (R e1071). TCRdb reworked the public reads: Q25 trimming with fastp, MiXCR clone assembly, productive beta chains retained. Entries that share a CDR3 protein sequence are merged under the most common genes and DNA. TCRdb, rather than the study authors, made the V and J calls. In this sample the table shows 550,000 to 850,000 distinct CDR3 sequences, around 19% of which occur a single time. The ten largest clones take up roughly 17% of the sample.

This clonotype was obtained from a woman in her forties or fifties with Graves' hyperthyroidism that later progressed to Graves' ophthalmopathy. Sequences were obtained from blood. The receptor chain draws on TRBV7-2 and TRBJ1-5, with the identity of the D gene unclear. The DNA is TGTGCCAGCAGCTTAAACGATGATAGCAATCAGCCCCAGCATTTT. Its protein reads: CASSLNDDSNQPQHF.